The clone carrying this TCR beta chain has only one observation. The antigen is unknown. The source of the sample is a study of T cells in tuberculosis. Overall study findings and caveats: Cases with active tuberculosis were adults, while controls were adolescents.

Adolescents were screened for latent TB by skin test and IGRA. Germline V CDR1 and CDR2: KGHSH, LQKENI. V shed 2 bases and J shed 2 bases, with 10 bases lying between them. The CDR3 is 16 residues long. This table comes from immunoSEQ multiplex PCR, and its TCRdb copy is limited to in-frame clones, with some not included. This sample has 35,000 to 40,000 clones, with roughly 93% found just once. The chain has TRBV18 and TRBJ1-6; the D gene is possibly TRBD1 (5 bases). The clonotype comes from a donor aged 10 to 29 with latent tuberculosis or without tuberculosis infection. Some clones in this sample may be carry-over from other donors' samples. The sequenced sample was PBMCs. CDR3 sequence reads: CASSPSTGPYNSPLHF. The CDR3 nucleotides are TGTGCCAGCTCACCATCTACAGGACCCTATAATTCACCCCTCCACTTT. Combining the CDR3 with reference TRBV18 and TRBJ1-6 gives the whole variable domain NAGVMQNPRHLVRRRGQEARLRCSPMKGHSHVYWYRQLPEEGLKFMVYLQKENIIDESGMPKERFSAEFPKEGPSILRIQQVVRGDSAAYFCASSPSTGPYNSPLHFGNGTRLTVT.